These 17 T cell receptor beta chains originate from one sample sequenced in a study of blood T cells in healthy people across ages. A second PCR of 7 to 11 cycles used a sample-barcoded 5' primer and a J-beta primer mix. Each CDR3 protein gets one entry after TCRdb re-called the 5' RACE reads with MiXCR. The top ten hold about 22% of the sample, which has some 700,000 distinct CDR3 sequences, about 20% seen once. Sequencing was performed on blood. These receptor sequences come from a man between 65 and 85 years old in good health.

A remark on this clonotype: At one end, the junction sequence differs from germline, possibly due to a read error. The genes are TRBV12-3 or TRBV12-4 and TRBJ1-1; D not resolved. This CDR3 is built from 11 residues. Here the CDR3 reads CASNLFREPLF. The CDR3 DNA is TGTGCCAGCAATTTATTCCGGGAGCCCCTCTTT.

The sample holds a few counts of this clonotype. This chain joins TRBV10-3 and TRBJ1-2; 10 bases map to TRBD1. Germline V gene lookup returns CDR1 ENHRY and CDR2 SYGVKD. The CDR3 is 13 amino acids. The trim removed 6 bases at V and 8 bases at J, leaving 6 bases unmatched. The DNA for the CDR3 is TGTGCCATCAGAGGACAGGGGGTGGTAGGCTACACCTTC. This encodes CAIRGQGVVGYTF.

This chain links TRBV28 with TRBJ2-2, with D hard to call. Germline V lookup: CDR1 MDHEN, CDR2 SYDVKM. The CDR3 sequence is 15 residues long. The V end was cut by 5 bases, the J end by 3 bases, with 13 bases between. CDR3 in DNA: TGTGCCAGCAGTATACCCGGTCGGGACACCGGGGAGCTGTTTTTT. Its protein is CASSIPGRDTGELFF.

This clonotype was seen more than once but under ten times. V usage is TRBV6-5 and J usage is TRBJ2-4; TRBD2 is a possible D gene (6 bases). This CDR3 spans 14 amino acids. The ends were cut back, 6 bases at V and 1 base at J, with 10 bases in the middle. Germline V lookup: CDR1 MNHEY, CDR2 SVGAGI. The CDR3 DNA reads TGTGCCAGCAGAGGGACTGGGGCCAAAAACATTCAGTACTTC. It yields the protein CASRGTGAKNIQYF.

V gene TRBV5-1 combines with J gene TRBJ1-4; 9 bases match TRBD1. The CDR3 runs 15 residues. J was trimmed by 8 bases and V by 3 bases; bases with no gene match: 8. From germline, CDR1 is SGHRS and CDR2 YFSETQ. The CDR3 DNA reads TGCGCCAGCAGCTCGGCGGACAGGGGTAGGGAAAAACTGTTTTTT. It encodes CASSSADRGREKLFF.

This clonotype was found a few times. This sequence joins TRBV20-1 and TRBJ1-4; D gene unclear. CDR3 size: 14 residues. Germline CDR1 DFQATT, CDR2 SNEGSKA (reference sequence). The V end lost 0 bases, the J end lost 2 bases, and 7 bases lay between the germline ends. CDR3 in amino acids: CSARERRTNEKLFF. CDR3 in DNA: TGCAGTGCTAGAGAGAGGCGGACTAATGAAAAACTGTTTTTT.

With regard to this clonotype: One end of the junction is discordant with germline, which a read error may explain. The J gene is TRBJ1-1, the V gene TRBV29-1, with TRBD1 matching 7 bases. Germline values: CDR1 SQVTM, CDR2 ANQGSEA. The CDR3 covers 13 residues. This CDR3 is CGVVEGAGTEAFF. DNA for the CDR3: TGCGGCGTTGTGGAGGGGGCAGGCACTGAAGCTTTCTTT.

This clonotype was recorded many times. CDR3 sequence reads: CASLLGGTDTQYF. CDR3 DNA: TGTGCCAGCTTACTGGGTGGCACAGATACGCAGTATTTT. The chain is built from TRBV6-6 and TRBJ2-3; D is unresolved. From germline, CDR1 is MNHNY and CDR2 SVGAGI (reference sequence). V lost 8 bases, J lost 1 base, and 10 bases lay in between. There are 13 residues in the CDR3.

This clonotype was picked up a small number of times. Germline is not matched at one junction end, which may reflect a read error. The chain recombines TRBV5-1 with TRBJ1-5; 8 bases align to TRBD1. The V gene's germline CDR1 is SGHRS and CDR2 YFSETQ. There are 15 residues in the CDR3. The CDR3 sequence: CAGSLDRGSNQPQHF. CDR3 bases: TGCGCCGGCAGCCTTGACAGGGGTAGCAATCAGCCCCAGCATTTT.

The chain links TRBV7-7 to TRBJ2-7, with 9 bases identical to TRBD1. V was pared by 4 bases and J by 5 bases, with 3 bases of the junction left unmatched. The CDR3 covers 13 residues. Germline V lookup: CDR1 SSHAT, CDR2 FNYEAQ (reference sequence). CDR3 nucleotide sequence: TGTGCCAGCAGCTCTTGGACAGGGGACGAGCAGTACTTC. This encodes CASSSWTGDEQYF. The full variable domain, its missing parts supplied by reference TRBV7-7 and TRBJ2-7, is GAGVSQSPRYKVTKRGQDVTLRCDPISSHATLYWYQQALGQGPEFLTYFNYEAQPDKSGLPSDRFSAERPEGSISTLTIQRTEQRDSAMYRCASSSWTGDEQYFGPGTRLTVT.

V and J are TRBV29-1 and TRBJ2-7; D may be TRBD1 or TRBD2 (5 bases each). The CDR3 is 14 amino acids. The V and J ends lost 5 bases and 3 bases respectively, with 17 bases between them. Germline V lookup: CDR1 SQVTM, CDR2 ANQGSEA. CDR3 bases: TGCAGCGTTTTGGGGGTTGTCGGAGGCTACGAGCAGTACTTC. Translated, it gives CSVLGVVGGYEQYF.

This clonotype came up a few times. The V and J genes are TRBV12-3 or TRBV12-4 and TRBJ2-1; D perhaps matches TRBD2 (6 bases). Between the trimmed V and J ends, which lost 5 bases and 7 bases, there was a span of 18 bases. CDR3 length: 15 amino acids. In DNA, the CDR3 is TGTGCCAGCAGTGGCCGGCTGGGGGGTTCTAATGAGCAGTTCTTC. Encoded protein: CASSGRLGGSNEQFF.

The CDR3 sequence: CASSQIGTGVNYGYTF. CDR3 sequence (DNA): TGCGCCAGCAGTCAAATCGGGACAGGGGTTAACTATGGCTACACCTTC. This sequence joins TRBV4-3 and TRBJ1-2; 10 bases align to TRBD1. Losses at the gene ends were 6 bases for V and 1 base for J; bases not matched to a gene: 8. CDR1 LGHNA and CDR2 YSLEER come from the germline V gene. The CDR3 covers 16 residues.

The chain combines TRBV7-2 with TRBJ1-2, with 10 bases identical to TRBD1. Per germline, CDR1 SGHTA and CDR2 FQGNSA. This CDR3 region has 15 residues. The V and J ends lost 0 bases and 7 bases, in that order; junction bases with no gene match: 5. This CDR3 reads CASSLAPDRGLGYTF. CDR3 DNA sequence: TGTGCCAGCAGCTTAGCCCCCGACAGGGGGCTTGGCTACACCTTC.

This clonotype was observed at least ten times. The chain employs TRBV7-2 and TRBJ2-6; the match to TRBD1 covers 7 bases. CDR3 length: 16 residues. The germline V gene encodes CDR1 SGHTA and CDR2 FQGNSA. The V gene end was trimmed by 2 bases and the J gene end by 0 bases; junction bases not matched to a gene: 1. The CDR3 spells CASSLRTGSGANVLTF. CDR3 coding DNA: TGTGCCAGCAGCTTAAGGACAGGCTCTGGGGCCAACGTCCTGACTTTC.

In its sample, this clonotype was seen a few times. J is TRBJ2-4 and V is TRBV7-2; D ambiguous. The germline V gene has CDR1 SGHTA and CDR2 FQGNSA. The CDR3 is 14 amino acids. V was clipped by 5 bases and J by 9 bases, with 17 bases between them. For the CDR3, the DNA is TGTGCCAGCAGCCCCATCGCTACCGTAGGCATTCAGTACTTC. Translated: CASSPIATVGIQYF.

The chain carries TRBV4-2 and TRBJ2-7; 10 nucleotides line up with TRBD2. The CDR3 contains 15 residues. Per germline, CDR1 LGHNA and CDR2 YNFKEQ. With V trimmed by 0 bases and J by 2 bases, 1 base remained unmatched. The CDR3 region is CASSQEAGGPYEQYF. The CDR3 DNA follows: TGTGCCAGCAGCCAAGAAGCGGGAGGGCCCTACGAGCAGTACTTC.